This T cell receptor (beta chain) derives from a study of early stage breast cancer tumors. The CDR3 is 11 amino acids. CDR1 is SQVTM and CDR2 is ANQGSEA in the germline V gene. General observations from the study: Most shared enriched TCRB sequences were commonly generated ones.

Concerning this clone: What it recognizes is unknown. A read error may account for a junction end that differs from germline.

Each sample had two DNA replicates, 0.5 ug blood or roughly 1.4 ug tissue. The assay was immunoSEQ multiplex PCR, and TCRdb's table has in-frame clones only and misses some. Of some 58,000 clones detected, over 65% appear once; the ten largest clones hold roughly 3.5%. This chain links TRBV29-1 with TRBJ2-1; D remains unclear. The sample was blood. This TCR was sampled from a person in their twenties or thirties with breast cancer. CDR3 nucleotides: TGCAGCTTTGAATCCTACAATGAGCAGTTCTTC. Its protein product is CSFESYNEQFF.